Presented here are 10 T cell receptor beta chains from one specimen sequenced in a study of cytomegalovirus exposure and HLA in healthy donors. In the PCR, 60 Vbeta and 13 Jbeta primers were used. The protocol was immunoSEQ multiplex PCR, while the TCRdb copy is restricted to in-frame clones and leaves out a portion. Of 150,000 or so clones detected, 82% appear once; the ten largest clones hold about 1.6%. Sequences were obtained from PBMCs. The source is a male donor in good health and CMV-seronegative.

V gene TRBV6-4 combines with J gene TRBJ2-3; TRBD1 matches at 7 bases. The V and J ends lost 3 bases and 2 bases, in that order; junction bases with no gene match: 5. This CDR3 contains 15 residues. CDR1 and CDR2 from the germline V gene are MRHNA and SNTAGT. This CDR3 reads CASSEQGSPTDTQYF. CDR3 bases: TGTGCCAGCAGTGAACAGGGGTCCCCCACAGATACGCAGTATTTT.

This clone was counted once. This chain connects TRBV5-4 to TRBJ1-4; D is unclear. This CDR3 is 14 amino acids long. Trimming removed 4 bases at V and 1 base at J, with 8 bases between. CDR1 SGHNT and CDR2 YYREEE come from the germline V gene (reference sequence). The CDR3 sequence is CASSTELTNEKLFF. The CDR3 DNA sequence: TGTGCCAGCAGCACGGAGTTAACTAATGAAAAACTGTTTTTT. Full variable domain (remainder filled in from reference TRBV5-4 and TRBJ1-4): ETGVTQSPTHLIKTRGQQVTLRCSSQSGHNTVSWYQQALGQGPQFIFQYYREEENGRGNFPPRFSGLQFPNYSSELNVNALELDDSALYLCASSTELTNEKLFFGSGTQLSVL.

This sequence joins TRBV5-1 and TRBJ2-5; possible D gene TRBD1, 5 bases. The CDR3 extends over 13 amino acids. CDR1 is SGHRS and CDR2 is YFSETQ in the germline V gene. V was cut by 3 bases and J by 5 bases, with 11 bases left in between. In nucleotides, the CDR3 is TGCGCCAGCAGCTCCGACAGTCTGGAGACCCAGTACTTC. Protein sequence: CASSSDSLETQYF.

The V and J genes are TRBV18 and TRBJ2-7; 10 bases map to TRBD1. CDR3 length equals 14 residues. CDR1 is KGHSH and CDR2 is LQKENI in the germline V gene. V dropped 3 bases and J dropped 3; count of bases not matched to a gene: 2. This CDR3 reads CASSPGQGVYEQYF. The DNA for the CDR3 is TGTGCCAGCTCACCCGGACAGGGGGTCTACGAGCAGTACTTC. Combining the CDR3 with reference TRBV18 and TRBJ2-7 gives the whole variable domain NAGVMQNPRHLVRRRGQEARLRCSPMKGHSHVYWYRQLPEEGLKFMVYLQKENIIDESGMPKERFSAEFPKEGPSILRIQQVVRGDSAAYFCASSPGQGVYEQYFGPGTRLTVT.

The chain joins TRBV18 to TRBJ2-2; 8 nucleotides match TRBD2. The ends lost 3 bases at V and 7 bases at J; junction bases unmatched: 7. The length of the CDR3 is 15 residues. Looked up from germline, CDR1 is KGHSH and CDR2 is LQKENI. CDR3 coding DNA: TGTGCCAGCTCACCCCGGACTAGCTCTGGCGGGGAGCTGTTTTTT. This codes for CASSPRTSSGGELFF.

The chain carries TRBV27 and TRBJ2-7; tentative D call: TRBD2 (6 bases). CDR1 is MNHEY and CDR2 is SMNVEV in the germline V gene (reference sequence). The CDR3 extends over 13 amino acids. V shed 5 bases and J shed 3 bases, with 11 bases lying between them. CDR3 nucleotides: TGTGCCAGCAGTATCCAGACTAGCTACGAGCAGTACTTC. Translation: CASSIQTSYEQYF.

DNA of the CDR3: TGTGCCAGCAGTGAATTTTCTGGGAGGGATATTGGCGAGCAGTACTTC. This encodes CASSEFSGRDIGEQYF. This chain joins TRBV25-1 and TRBJ2-7; TRBD2 aligns across 7 bases. The V gene's germline CDR1 is MGHDK and CDR2 SYGVNS. V was clipped by 1 base and J by 6 bases; unmatched bases: 12. The CDR3 consists of 16 residues.

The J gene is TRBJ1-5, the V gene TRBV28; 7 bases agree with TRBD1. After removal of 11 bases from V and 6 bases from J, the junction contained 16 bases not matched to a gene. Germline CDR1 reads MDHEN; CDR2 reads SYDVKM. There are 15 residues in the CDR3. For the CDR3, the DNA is TGTGCCGCCCAGTCCTCCCCACAGGGGCCTCAGCCCCAGCATTTT. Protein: CAAQSSPQGPQPQHF.

The CDR3: CASSYLGTSTDTQYF. The CDR3 DNA follows: TGTGCCAGCAGTTACCTCGGGACTAGCACAGATACGCAGTATTTT. V usage is TRBV6-6 and J usage is TRBJ2-3, with D perhaps matching TRBD2 (6 bases). The CDR3 loop spans 15 amino acids. Looked up from germline, CDR1 is MNHNY and CDR2 is SVGAGI (reference sequence). V dropped 2 bases and J dropped 0 bases, with 9 bases sitting between them.

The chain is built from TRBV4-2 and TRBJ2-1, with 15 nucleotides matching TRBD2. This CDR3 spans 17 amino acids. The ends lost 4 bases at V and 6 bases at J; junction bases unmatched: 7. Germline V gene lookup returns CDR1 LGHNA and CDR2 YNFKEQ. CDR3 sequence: CASSRRTSGGGFNEQFF. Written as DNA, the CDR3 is TGTGCCAGCAGCCGCCGGACTAGCGGGGGGGGGTTCAATGAGCAGTTCTTC.